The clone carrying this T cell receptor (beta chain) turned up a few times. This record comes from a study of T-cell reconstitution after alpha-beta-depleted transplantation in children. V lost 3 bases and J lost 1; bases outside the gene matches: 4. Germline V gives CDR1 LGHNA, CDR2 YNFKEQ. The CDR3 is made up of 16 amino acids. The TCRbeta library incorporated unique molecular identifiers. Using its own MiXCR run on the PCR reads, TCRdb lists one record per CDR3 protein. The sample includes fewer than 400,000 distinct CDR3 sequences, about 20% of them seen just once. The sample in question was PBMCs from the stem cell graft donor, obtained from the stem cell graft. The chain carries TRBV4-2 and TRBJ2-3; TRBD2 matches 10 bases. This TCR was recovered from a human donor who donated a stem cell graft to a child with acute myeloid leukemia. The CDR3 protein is CASSHDLAGGTDTQYF. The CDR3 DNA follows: TGTGCCAGCAGCCATGACCTAGCGGGAGGCACAGATACGCAGTATTTT.